A selection of T cell receptor beta chains follows, all from one sample in a study of vaccination effects on CD4 cells after COVID-19. Their antigen targets remain unknown. The data were produced by immunoSEQ multiplex PCR, yet TCRdb's version contains in-frame clones alone and is incomplete. The sample holds about 27,000 clones, around 79% seen once. The sample here was CD4+ T cells from PBMCs cultured with HCoV-NL63 spike peptides, taken before COVID-19 vaccination. The receptors come from a human donor who had a prior SARS-CoV-2 infection. The CDR3 runs from the conserved cysteine through the conserved F or W. The size of a clone is reported for some rows only, either as once, few or many, or as a class for expanded clones.

length	V	J	size	CDR3
15	TRBV27	TRBJ2-7	-	CASSRKGQGAYEQYF
13	TRBV6-5	TRBJ1-2	-	CASSQDRGLGYTF
17	TRBV7-2	TRBJ2-3	-	CASGTSGGGIRTDTQYF
16	TRBV9	TRBJ1-1	-	CASSANRTGRNTEAFF
16	TRBV2	TRBJ1-5	-	CASSEEGTAFNQPQHF
14	TRBV6-5	TRBJ2-5	-	CASSYGRFRETQYF
13	TRBV5-4	TRBJ1-1	few	CASNRGQDTEAFF
14	TRBV12-5	TRBJ2-7	few	CASGIGDRDYEQYF
15	TRBV7-9	TRBJ1-5	-	CASSLGGGGNQPQHF
15	TRBV15	TRBJ2-2	-	CATSRGKATTGELFF
16	TRBV28	TRBJ2-2	-	CATNPDRDPNTGELFF
14	TRBV18	TRBJ1-5	-	CASSPEPGGQPQHF
15	TRBV28	TRBJ2-7	-	CASSPPTGLAYEQYF
15	TRBV5-1	TRBJ2-2	-	CASSLGGGDTGELFF
15	TRBV11-1	TRBJ1-6	-	CASRRTESPGSPLHF
14	TRBV15	TRBJ1-1	-	CATSRGGTNTEAFF
13	TRBV9	TRBJ1-6	once	CASSVAGALPLHF
14	TRBV9	TRBJ2-1	-	CASSTRTSLDEQFF
14	TRBV5-4	TRBJ2-3	-	CASSWGLTTDTQYF
16	TRBV18	TRBJ1-1	-	CASSPRRTGGSTEAFF
14	TRBV6-5	TRBJ1-2	-	CASRPASGNYGYTF
17	TRBV7-9	TRBJ2-1	medium-sized	CASSVPRGTSSYNEQFF
16	TRBV7-2	TRBJ2-2	-	CASSLHRTGNTGELFF
13	TRBV4-1	TRBJ2-7	few	CASSQDPDYEQYF
17	TRBV15	TRBJ2-1	-	CATSRELPGFRYNEQFF
15	TRBV10-3	TRBJ2-5	large	CAIRYGTSEGETQYF
16	TRBV2	TRBJ2-2	-	CASRGRGQGKGGELFF
13	TRBV12-3/TRBV12-4	TRBJ2-5	-	CASSFFGRETQYF
13	TRBV24-1	TRBJ2-3	-	CATSYSGADTQYF
16	TRBV12-5	TRBJ2-3	-	CASVAGTSGRTDTQYF
14	TRBV7-9	TRBJ1-3	-	CASSRRRSGNTIYF
18	TRBV6-2/TRBV6-3	TRBJ2-7	-	CASSYSDRGRGRIYEQYF
16	TRBV4-1	TRBJ1-5	few	CASSQSGQSSNQPQHF
13	TRBV5-4	TRBJ2-1	-	CASSLDRVNEQFF
14	TRBV3-1/TRBV3-2	TRBJ2-3	many	CASSLGGGTDTQYF
14	TRBV6-5	TRBJ1-6	few	CASSSGPYNSPLHF
18	TRBV28	TRBJ1-1	-	CASSSRMTGYLRDTEAFF
15	TRBV5-1	TRBJ1-1	few	CASKRQGSVELEAFF
14	TRBV7-8	TRBJ1-6	-	CASSLLAGVSPLHF
15	TRBV5-6	TRBJ2-1	-	CATNRIAGAYNEQFF
14	TRBV5-1	TRBJ1-3	few	CASSPGERGNTIYF
16	TRBV4-3	TRBJ2-4	-	CASSQDSPGAKNIQYF
13	TRBV6-6	TRBJ2-5	-	CASSYSWGETQYF
16	TRBV11-2	TRBJ1-6	many	CASRPQGAGGNSPLHF
16	TRBV7-6	TRBJ1-5	-	CASSLGQGLGNQPQHF
15	TRBV28	TRBJ2-3	-	CASSGSGGAGDTQYF
14	TRBV3-1/TRBV3-2	TRBJ1-2	-	CASSLSTVQYGYTF
15	TRBV13	TRBJ2-7	-	CASSMRAGGSYEQYF
17	TRBV3-1/TRBV3-2	TRBJ1-3	few	CASSQDPNSFSGNTIYF
15	TRBV5-4	TRBJ1-1	-	CASSVDRSMNTEAFF
15	TRBV19	TRBJ2-1	-	CASSYKMTGPMEQFF
16	TRBV5-8	TRBJ2-2	few	CASSLVQGARPGELFF
16	TRBV21-1	TRBJ1-2	-	CASSKQGPLANYGYTF
14	TRBV3-1/TRBV3-2	TRBJ2-7	-	CASSQEVFGYEQYF
14	TRBV11-1	TRBJ2-7	few	CASSFYRQSYEQYF
15	TRBV7-2	TRBJ2-2	few	CASSLTGLAYGELFF
15	TRBV5-6	TRBJ2-2	-	CASSWGDRPTGELFF
12	TRBV9	TRBJ2-2	few	CASSTYTGELFF
11	TRBV5-6	TRBJ2-1	-	CASSSYNEQFF